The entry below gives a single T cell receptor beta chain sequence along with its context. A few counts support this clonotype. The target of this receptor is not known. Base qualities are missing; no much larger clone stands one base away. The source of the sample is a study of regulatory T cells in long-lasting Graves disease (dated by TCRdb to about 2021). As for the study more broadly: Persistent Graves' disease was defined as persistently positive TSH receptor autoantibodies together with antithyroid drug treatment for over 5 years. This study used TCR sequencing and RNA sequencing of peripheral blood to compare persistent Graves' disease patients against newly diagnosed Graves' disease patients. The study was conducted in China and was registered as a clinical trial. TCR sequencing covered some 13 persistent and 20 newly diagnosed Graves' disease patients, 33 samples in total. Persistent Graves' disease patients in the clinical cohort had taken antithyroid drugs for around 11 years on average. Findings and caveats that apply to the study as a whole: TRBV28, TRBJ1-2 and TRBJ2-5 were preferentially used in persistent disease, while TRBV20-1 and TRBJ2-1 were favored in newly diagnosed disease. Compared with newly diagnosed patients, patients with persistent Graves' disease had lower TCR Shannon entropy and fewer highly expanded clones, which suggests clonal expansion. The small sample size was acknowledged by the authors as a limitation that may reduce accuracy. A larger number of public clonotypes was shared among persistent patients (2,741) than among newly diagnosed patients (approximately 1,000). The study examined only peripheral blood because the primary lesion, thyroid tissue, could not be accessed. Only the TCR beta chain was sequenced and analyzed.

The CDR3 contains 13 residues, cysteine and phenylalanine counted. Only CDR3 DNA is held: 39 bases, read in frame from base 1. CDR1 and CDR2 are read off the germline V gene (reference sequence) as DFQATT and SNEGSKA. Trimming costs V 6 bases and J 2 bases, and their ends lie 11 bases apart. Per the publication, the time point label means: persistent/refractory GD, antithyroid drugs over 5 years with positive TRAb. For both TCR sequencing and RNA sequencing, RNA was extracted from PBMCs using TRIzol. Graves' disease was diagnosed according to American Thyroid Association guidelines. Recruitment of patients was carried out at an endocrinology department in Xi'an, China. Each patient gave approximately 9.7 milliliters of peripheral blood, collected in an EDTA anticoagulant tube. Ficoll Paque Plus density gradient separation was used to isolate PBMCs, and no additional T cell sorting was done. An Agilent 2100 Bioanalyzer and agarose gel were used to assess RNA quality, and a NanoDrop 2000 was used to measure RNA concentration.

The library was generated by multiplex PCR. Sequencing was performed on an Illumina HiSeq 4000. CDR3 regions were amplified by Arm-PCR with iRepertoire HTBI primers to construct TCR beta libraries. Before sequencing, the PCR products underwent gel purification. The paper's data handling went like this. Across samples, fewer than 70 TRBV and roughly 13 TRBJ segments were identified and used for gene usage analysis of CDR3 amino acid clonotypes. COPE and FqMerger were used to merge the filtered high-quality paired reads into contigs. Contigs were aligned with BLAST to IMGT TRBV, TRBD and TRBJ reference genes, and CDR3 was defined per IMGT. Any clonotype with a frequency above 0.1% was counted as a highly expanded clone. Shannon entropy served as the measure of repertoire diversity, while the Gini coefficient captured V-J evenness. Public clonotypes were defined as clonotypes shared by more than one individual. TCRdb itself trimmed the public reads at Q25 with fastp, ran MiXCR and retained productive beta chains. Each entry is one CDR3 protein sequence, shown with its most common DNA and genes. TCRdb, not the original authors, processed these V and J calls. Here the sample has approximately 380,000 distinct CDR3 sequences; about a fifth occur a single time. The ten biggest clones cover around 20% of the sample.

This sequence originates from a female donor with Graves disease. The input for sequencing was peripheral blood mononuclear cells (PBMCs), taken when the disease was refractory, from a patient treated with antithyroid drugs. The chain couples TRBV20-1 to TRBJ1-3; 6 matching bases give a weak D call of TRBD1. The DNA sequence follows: TGCAGTGCCGCAGGGGCGACTGGAAACACCATATATTTT. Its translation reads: CSAAGATGNTIYF.